This T cell receptor beta chain was identified in a study of blood T cell repertoires in COVID-19. Sequenced by immunoSEQ multiplex PCR; TCRdb stores in-frame clones only, minus some. The data contain about 90,000 clones, around 82% of them singletons. Losses at the gene ends were 7 bases for V and 8 bases for J; bases not matched to a gene: 13. Germline CDR1 and CDR2: MNHEY and SVGAGI. This CDR3 contains 15 residues. The chain employs TRBV6-5 and TRBJ2-1; 8 bases are shared with TRBD2. The sample comprised peripheral blood. This clonotype was sampled from a man aged 55 to 70 with acute or convalescent COVID-19. In nucleotides, the CDR3 is TGTGCCAGCATCTTCCCGGGCGGGGGGCCCCATGAGCAGTTCTTC. Translating it yields CASIFPGGGPHEQFF.